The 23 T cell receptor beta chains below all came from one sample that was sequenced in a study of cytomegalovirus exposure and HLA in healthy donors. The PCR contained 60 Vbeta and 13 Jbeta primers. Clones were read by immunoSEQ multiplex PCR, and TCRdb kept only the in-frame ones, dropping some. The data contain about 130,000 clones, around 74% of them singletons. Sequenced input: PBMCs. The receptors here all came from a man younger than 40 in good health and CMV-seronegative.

CDR3 sequence reads: CAIGEQGNQPQHF. In DNA, the CDR3 is TGTGCCATCGGGGAGCAGGGCAATCAGCCCCAGCATTTT. The chain joins TRBV10-3 to TRBJ1-5; D ambiguous. Trimming left V 8 bases short and J 2 bases short, with 10 bases between. Germline CDR1 and CDR2: ENHRY and SYGVKD. This CDR3 region has 13 residues.

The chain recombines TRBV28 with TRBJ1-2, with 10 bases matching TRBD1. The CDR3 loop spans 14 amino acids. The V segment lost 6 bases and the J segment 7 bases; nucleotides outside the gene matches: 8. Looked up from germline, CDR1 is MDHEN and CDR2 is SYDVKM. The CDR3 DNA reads TGTGCCAGCAGGAAGCGACAGGGGGCGCGTGGCTACACCTTC. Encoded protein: CASRKRQGARGYTF.

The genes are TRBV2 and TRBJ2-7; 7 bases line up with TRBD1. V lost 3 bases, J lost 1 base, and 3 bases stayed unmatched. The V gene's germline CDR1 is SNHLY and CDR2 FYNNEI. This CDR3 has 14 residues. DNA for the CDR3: TGTGCCAGCAGTGACGGGACAGAATCCTACGAGCAGTACTTC. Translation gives CASSDGTESYEQYF.

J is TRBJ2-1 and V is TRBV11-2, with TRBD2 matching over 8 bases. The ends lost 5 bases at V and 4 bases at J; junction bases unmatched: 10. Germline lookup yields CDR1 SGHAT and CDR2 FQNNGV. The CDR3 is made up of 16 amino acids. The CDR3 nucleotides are TGTGCCAGCAGCCCCAAAGCGGGAGACCGATACAATGAGCAGTTCTTC. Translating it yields CASSPKAGDRYNEQFF.

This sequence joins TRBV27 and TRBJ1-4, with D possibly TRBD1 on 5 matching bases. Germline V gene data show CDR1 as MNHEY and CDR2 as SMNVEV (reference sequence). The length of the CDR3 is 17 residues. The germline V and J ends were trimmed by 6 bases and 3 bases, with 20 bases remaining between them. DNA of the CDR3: TGTGCCAGCAGCCCTGGCTGGGGGGGTAGGGCTAATGAAAAACTGTTTTTT. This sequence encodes CASSPGWGGRANEKLFF.

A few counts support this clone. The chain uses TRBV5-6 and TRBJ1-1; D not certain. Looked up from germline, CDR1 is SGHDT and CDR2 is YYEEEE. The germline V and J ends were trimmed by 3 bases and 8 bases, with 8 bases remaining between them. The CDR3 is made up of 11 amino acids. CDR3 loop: CASSYKEEAFF. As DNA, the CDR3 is TGTGCCAGCAGCTATAAAGAGGAAGCTTTCTTT.

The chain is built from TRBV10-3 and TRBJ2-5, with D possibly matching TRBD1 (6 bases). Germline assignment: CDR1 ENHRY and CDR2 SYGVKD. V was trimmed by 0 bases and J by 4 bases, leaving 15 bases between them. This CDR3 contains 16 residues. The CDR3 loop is CAISESGAVNGETQYF. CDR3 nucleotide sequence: TGTGCCATCAGTGAGTCGGGGGCGGTGAACGGAGAGACCCAGTACTTC.

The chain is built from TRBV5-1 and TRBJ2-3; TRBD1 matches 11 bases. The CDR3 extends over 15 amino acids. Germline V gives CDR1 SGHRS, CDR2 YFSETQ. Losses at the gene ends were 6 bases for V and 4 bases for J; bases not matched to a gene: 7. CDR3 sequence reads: CASTPDRGHADTQYF. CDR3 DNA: TGCGCCAGCACCCCGGACAGGGGGCATGCAGATACGCAGTATTTT.

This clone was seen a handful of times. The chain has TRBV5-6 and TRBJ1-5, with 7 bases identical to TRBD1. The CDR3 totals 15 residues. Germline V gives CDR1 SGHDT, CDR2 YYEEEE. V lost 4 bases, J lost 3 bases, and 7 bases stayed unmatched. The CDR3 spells CASSITDRVNQPQHF. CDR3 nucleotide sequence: TGTGCCAGCAGCATCACCGACAGGGTCAATCAGCCCCAGCATTTT.

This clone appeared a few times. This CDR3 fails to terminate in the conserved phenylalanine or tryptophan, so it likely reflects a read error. The CDR3 region is CASSLARTGELFV. The CDR3 coding sequence is TGTGCCAGCAGCTTAGCCCGTACCGGGGAGCTGTTTGTT. The V call is TRBV7-6, the J call TRBJ2-2; D gene unclear. The ends were cut back, 0 bases at V and 5 bases at J, with 4 bases in the middle. This CDR3 comprises 13 residues. Germline V gene sequence: CDR1 SGHVS, CDR2 FNYEAQ.

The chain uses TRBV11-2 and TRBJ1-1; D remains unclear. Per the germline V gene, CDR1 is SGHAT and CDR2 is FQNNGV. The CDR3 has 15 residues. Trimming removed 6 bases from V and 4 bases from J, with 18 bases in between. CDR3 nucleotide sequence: TGTGCCAGCAGACTTCACTCGGGAGTAGGCACTGAAGCTTTCTTT. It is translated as CASRLHSGVGTEAFF.

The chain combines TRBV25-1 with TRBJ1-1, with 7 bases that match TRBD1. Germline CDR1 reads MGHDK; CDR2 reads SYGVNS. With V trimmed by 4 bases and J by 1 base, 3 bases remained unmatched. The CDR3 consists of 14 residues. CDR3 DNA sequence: TGTGCCAGCAGTGGATGGACAGGGAACACTGAAGCTTTCTTT. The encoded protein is CASSGWTGNTEAFF. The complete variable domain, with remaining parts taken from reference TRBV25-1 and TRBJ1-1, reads EADIYQTPRYLVIGTGKKITLECSQTMGHDKMYWYQQDPGMELHLIHYSYGVNSTEKGDLSSESTVSRIRTEHFPLTLESARPSHTSQYLCASSGWTGNTEAFFGQGTRLTVV.

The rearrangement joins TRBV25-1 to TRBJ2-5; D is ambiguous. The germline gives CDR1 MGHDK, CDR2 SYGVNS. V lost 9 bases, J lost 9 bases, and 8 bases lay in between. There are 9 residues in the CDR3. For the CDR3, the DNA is TGTGCCAGTGGTGAGGCCCAGTACTTC. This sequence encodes CASGEAQYF. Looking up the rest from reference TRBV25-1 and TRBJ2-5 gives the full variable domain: EADIYQTPRYLVIGTGKKITLECSQTMGHDKMYWYQQDPGMELHLIHYSYGVNSTEKGDLSSESTVSRIRTEHFPLTLESARPSHTSQYLCASGEAQYFGPGTRLLVL.

CDR3 protein: CASMPPGLAGDNEQFF. The CDR3 DNA is TGTGCCAGCATGCCCCCGGGACTAGCGGGGGACAATGAGCAGTTCTTC. The J gene is TRBJ2-1, the V gene TRBV28, with 14 positions matching TRBD2. Trimming at V came to 7 bases and at J to 5 bases, leaving 7 bases not matched to a gene. The CDR3 runs to 16 residues. The germline gives CDR1 MDHEN, CDR2 SYDVKM.

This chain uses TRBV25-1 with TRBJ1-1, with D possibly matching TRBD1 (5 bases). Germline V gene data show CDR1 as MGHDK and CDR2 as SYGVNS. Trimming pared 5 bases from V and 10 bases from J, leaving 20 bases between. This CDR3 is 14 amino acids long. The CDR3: CASSPIYRPKGAFF. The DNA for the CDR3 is TGTGCCAGCAGTCCTATATACAGGCCCAAGGGAGCTTTCTTT.

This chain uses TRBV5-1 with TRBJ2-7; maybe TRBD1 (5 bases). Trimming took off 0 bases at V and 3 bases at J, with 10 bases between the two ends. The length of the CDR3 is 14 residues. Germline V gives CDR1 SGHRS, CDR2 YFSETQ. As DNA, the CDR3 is TGCGCCAGCAGCTTGGCCCCGGACATCTACGAGCAGTACTTC. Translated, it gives CASSLAPDIYEQYF. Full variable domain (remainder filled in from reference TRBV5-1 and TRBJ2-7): KAGVTQTPRYLIKTRGQQVTLSCSPISGHRSVSWYQQTPGQGLQFLFEYFSETQRNKGNFPGRFSGRQFSNSRSEMNVSTLELGDSALYLCASSLAPDIYEQYFGPGTRLTVT.

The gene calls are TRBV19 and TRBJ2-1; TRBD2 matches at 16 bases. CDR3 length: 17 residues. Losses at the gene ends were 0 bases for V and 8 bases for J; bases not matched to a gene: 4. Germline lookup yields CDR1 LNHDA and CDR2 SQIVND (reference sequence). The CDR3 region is CASSIEEGLAGGYEQFF. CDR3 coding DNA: TGTGCCAGTAGTATAGAGGAGGGACTAGCGGGAGGGTATGAGCAGTTCTTC.

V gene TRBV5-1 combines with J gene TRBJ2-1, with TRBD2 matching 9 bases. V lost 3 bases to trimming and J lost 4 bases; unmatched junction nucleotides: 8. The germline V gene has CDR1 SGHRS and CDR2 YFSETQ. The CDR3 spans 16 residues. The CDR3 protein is CASSSPLAGSYNEQFF. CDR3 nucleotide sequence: TGCGCCAGCAGCTCGCCACTAGCGGGTTCGTACAATGAGCAGTTCTTC.

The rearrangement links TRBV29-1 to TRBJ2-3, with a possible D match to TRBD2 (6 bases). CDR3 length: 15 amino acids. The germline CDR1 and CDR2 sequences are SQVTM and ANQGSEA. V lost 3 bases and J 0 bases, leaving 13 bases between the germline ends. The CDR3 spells CSVERLRGSTDTQYF. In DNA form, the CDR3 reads TGCAGCGTTGAGAGGTTACGGGGGAGCACAGATACGCAGTATTTT.

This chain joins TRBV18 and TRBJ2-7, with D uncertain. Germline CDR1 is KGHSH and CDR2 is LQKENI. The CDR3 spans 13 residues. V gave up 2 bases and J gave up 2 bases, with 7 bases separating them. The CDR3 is CASSPEGAYEQYF. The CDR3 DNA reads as TGTGCCAGCTCACCAGAAGGAGCCTACGAGCAGTACTTC.

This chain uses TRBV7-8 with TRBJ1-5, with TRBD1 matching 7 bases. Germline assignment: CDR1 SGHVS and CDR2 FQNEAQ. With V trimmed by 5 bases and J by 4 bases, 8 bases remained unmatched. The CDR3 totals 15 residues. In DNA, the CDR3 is TGTGCCAGCAGCGAAAGCTGGGACAGAAATCAGCCCCAGCATTTT. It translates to CASSESWDRNQPQHF.

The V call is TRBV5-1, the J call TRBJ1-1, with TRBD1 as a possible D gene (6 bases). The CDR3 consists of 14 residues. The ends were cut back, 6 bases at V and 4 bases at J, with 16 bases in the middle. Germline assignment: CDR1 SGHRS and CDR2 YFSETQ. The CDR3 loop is CASKVGGDATEAFF. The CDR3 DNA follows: TGCGCCAGCAAGGTAGGGGGGGACGCCACTGAAGCTTTCTTT.

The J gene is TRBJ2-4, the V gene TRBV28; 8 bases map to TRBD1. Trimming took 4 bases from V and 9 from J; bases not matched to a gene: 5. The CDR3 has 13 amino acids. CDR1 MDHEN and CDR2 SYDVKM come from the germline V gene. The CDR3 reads CASSSTGVGIQYF. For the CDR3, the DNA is TGTGCCAGCAGTTCGACAGGGGTGGGCATTCAGTACTTC.